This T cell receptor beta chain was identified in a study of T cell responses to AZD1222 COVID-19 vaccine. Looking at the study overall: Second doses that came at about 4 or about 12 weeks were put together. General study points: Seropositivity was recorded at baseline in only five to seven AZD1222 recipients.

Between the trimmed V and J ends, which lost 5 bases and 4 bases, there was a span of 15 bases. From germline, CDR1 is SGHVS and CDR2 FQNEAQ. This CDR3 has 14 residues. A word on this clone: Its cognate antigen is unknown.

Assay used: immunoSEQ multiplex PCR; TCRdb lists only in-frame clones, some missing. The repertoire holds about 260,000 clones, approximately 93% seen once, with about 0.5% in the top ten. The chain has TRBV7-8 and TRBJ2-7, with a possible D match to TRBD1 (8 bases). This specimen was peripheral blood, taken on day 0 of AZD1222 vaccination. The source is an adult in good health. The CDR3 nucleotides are TGTGCCAGCAGCGGGAACAGGGGGGGATACGAGCAGTACTTC. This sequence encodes CASSGNRGGYEQYF.